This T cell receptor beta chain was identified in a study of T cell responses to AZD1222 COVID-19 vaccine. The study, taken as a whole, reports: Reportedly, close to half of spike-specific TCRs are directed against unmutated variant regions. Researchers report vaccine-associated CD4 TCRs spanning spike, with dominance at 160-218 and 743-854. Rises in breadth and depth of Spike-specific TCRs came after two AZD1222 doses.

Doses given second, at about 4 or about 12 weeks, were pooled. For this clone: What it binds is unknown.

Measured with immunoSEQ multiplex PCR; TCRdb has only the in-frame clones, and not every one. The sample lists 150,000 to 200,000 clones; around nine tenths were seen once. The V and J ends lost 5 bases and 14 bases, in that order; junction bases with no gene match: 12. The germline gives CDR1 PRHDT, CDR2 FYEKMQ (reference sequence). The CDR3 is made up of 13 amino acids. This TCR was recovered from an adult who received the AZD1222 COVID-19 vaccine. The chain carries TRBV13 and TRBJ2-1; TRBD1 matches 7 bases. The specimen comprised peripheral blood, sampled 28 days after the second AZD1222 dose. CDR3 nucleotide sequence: TGTGCCAGCAGCCTAATGACAGGGTCGGAGGAGTTCTTC. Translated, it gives CASSLMTGSEEFF.